The 17 T cell receptor beta chains in this list originate from one sample, sequenced in a study of T cells in Graves' hyperthyroidism and ophthalmopathy. Researchers took RNA transcripts and amplified the TCR beta CDR3 regions from them. TCR CDR3 regions were first amplified by RT-PCR with HTBI primers. TCRdb re-called the multiplex PCR reads through MiXCR, storing one row per CDR3 protein. The sample contains just under 750,000 distinct CDR3 sequences, 30% to 40% of which appear only once. The sequenced sample was blood. The receptor source for this set is a woman in her thirties or forties with Graves' hyperthyroidism.

The gene calls are TRBV20-1 and TRBJ1-4, with a weak D call TRBD1 (5 bases). The germline V gene encodes CDR1 DFQATT and CDR2 SNEGSKA (reference sequence). This CDR3 comprises 15 residues. The CDR3 protein is CSARLTAAANEKLFF. The CDR3 nucleotides are TGCAGCGCCAGGCTGACAGCTGCAGCTAATGAAAAACTGTTTTTT.

The chain recombines TRBV12-5 with TRBJ1-4; TRBD1 is a possible D gene (5 bases). This CDR3 region has 14 residues. Germline V gene sequence: CDR1 LGHNT, CDR2 FRNRAP. Trimming shortened V by 7 bases and J by 8 bases, and 17 bases separated the two germline ends. This CDR3 reads CASARPQGGEKLFF. The CDR3 bases are TGTGCTAGTGCTCGACCCCAGGGCGGCGAAAAACTGTTTTTT.

This clonotype was picked up a small number of times. The V gene is TRBV7-2, the J gene TRBJ1-6; D might be TRBD1 (5 bases). Germline V gives CDR1 SGHTA, CDR2 FQGNSA. CDR3 size: 13 residues. The V gene lost 8 bases and the J gene lost 8 bases, with 13 bases spanning the gap. The chain's CDR3 is CASSPGTDSPLHF. The CDR3, as DNA: TGTGCCAGCTCACCAGGGACCGATTCACCCCTCCACTTT.

The chain joins TRBV29-1 to TRBJ1-1, with 9 bases fitting TRBD1. The length of the CDR3 is 14 residues. V shed 5 bases and J 4 bases; nucleotides not matched to a gene: 8. The germline CDR1 and CDR2 sequences are SQVTM and ANQGSEA. The CDR3 nucleotides read TGCAGCGTTTCCCGCGGGACAGGGCGCACTGAAGCTTTCTTT. It yields the protein CSVSRGTGRTEAFF. Full variable domain (missing parts from reference TRBV29-1 and TRBJ1-1): SAVISQKPSRDICQRGTSLTIQCQVDSQVTMMFWYRQQPGQSLTLIATANQGSEATYESGFVIDKFPISRPNLTFSTLTVSNMSPEDSSIYLCSVSRGTGRTEAFFGQGTRLTVV.

As to this clonotype: Since no conserved phenylalanine or tryptophan closes the CDR3, a read error is the likely cause. It is unclear where the CDR3 begins or ends on the DNA, so no DNA is shown, and the CDR3 is as TCRdb lists it. V gene TRBV15 combines with J gene TRBJ1-3. The germline V gene has CDR1 LNHNV and CDR2 YYDKDF (reference sequence). The CDR3 sequence runs 8 residues, both termini included. The CDR3: CATSRGLA.

This clonotype appeared many times. V gene TRBV29-1 combines with J gene TRBJ2-1; 8 nucleotides line up with TRBD2. CDR1 is SQVTM and CDR2 is ANQGSEA in the germline V gene. Trimming took 6 bases from V and 2 from J; bases not matched to a gene: 9. The CDR3 extends over 15 amino acids. In DNA form, the CDR3 reads TGCAGCGTCATTGGGGGCGGGAGGCCCTACAATGAGCAGTTCTTC. This codes for CSVIGGGRPYNEQFF.

This clonotype was seen more than once but under ten times. CDR3 amino acids: CASSYHSGRAHEQYF. The CDR3 region has the DNA TGTGCCAGCAGTTATCACTCGGGGAGGGCCCACGAGCAGTACTTC. This chain connects TRBV6-9 to TRBJ2-7; 7 bases line up with TRBD2. The CDR3 runs 15 residues. V lost 2 bases and J lost 5; bases outside the gene matches: 9. Looked up from germline, CDR1 is MNHGY and CDR2 is SVAAGI.

The V and J genes are TRBV12-3 or TRBV12-4 and TRBJ1-5; no definite D call. The CDR3 runs to 12 residues. The germline V and J ends were trimmed by 6 bases and 11 bases, with 14 bases remaining between them. CDR3 in DNA: TGTGCCAGCAGCGGGTCGGCAAAGACCCAGCATTTT. It is translated as CASSGSAKTQHF.

The count of this clonotype is one. V gene TRBV19 combines with J gene TRBJ1-4, with D perhaps matching TRBD1 (5 bases). With 9 bases removed from V and 6 bases from J, the gap between germline ends came to 20 bases. CDR1 is LNHDA and CDR2 is SQIVND in the germline V gene (reference sequence). There are 15 residues in the CDR3. The CDR3 sequence is CASSSAGAGDEKLFF. The CDR3, as DNA: TGTGCCAGCAGTTCCGCCGGGGCGGGTGATGAAAAACTGTTTTTT. The variable domain in full, with the rest retrieved from reference TRBV19 and TRBJ1-4, is DGGITQSPKYLFRKEGQNVTLSCEQNLNHDAMYWYRQDPGQGLRLIYYSQIVNDFQKGDIAEGYSVSREKKESFPLTVTSAQKNPTAFYLCASSSAGAGDEKLFFGSGTQLSVL.

In this sample, this clonotype turned up many times. This chain connects TRBV6-5 to TRBJ1-1, with unresolved D. There are 14 residues in the CDR3. V was clipped by 5 bases and J by 6 bases, with 16 bases between them. Germline CDR1 is MNHEY and CDR2 is SVGAGI. The CDR3 sequence: CASSPLAAGSEAFF. CDR3 nucleotides: TGTGCCAGCAGTCCACTGGCGGCTGGCTCTGAAGCTTTCTTT.

The V gene is TRBV5-4, the J gene TRBJ1-1, with D unresolved. There are 12 residues in the CDR3. CDR1 SGHNT and CDR2 YYREEE come from the germline V gene (reference sequence). V shed 1 base and J shed 4 bases, with 5 bases lying between them. The DNA for the CDR3 is TGTGCCAGCAGCTTGAATGGCACTGAAGCTTTCTTT. It codes for CASSLNGTEAFF. Variable domain in full (rest from reference TRBV5-4 and TRBJ1-1): ETGVTQSPTHLIKTRGQQVTLRCSSQSGHNTVSWYQQALGQGPQFIFQYYREEENGRGNFPPRFSGLQFPNYSSELNVNALELDDSALYLCASSLNGTEAFFGQGTRLTVV.

There are a few counts of this clonotype. The rearrangement links TRBV5-1 to TRBJ2-7; tentatively, D is TRBD2 (6 bases). The CDR3 is 15 amino acids. The V gene's germline CDR1 is SGHRS and CDR2 YFSETQ. V dropped 4 bases and J dropped 0 bases, with 14 bases sitting between them. The CDR3 loop is CASSTLTGGSYEQYF. The CDR3 region has the DNA TGCGCCAGCAGCACATTGACCGGGGGCTCCTACGAGCAGTACTTC.

This chain connects TRBV7-9 to TRBJ1-1; tentatively, D is TRBD1 (6 bases). The ends were cut back, 5 bases at V and 5 bases at J, with 18 bases in the middle. The CDR3 has 15 amino acids. The germline CDR1 and CDR2 sequences are SEHNR and FQNEAQ (reference sequence). Here the CDR3 reads CASSLDALGGTEAFF. CDR3 coding DNA: TGTGCCAGCAGCCTCGACGCCCTAGGGGGGACTGAAGCTTTCTTT.

The sample holds many counts of this clonotype. The chain has TRBV6-6 and TRBJ1-2; D ambiguous. The CDR3 is 13 residues long. Trimming pared 6 bases from V and 3 bases from J, leaving 11 bases between. Germline CDR1 and CDR2: MNHNY and SVGAGI (reference sequence). CDR3 amino acids: CASRPDGDYGYTF. For the CDR3, the DNA is TGTGCCAGCAGGCCCGACGGGGACTATGGCTACACCTTC.

This clonotype was observed many times. The chain links TRBV15 to TRBJ1-1; the D is unclear. CDR1 and CDR2 from the germline V gene are LNHNV and YYDKDF (reference sequence). Trimming took 1 base from V and 3 from J, leaving 18 bases between them. This CDR3 contains 17 residues. The CDR3 region is CATSRAPRTPEDTEAFF. The CDR3 DNA reads TGTGCCACCAGCAGAGCCCCGCGGACCCCGGAGGACACTGAAGCTTTCTTT.

CDR3 residues: CASSPGGAANTEAFF. The CDR3 DNA is TGTGCCAGCAGCCCGGGGGGGGCTGCGAACACTGAAGCTTTCTTT. V is TRBV4-2 and J is TRBJ1-1, with a tentative D call TRBD1 (6 bases). CDR1 LGHNA and CDR2 YNFKEQ come from the germline V gene. V was clipped by 4 bases and J by 1 base, with 13 bases between them. The CDR3 extends over 15 amino acids.

The sample holds many counts of this clonotype. The rearrangement joins TRBV2 to TRBJ1-1, with D uncertain. Germline CDR1 SNHLY, CDR2 FYNNEI. The CDR3 is 14 residues long. Trimming removed 6 bases at V and 9 bases at J, with 20 bases between. CDR3 protein: CASRTDKVTGKAFF. In DNA form, the CDR3 reads TGTGCCAGCAGGACTGACAAAGTAACTGGAAAAGCTTTCTTT.